The 22 T cell receptor beta chains listed next were all sequenced from one sample in a study of T cell repertoires in cytomegalovirus infection. These receptors lack a known antigen. From the reads, TCRdb called clonotypes with MiXCR, one entry per CDR3 protein. The sample carries fewer than 850,000 distinct CDR3 sequences, almost 30% recorded once. The sample here was cultured CD8+ T cells from PBMCs, taken from culture after CMV antigen stimulation. All receptors come from a human donor in good health (CMV status not recorded). Some clones in this sample may be carry-over from other donors' samples.

This chain joins TRBV19 and TRBJ1-1; no clear D gene. Germline CDR1 is LNHDA and CDR2 is SQIVND (reference sequence). V was trimmed by 3 bases and J by 5 bases, leaving 13 bases between them. The CDR3 loop spans 14 amino acids. CDR3 loop: CASSIRHGGTEAFF. The DNA for the CDR3 is TGTGCCAGTAGTATCCGTCACGGAGGGACTGAAGCTTTCTTT.

The table lists this clonotype with a few counts. The chain uses TRBV28 and TRBJ2-2; no clear D gene. Between the trimmed V and J ends, which lost 3 bases and 1 base, there was a span of 6 bases. This CDR3 comprises 14 residues. Germline V gene lookup returns CDR1 MDHEN and CDR2 SYDVKM. The CDR3 region has the DNA TGTGCCAGCAGTTTGCGGATGAACACCGGGGAGCTGTTTTTT. Its translation is CASSLRMNTGELFF.

The chain links TRBV28 to TRBJ2-3; tentative D call: TRBD2 (5 bases). This CDR3 contains 18 residues. The V end was cut by 2 bases, the J end by 2 bases, with 20 bases between. The germline gives CDR1 MDHEN, CDR2 SYDVKM. DNA for the CDR3: TGTGCCAGCAGTTTAGAATCTTCCGGCCTGAGGGACACAGATACGCAGTATTTT. This encodes CASSLESSGLRDTDTQYF.

This clonotype was observed a few times. The V gene is TRBV14, the J gene TRBJ2-2; weak D call: TRBD1 (5 bases). The germline V and J ends were trimmed by 3 bases and 4 bases, with 21 bases remaining between them. The CDR3 is 18 residues long. Looked up from germline, CDR1 is SGHDN and CDR2 is FVKESK. This CDR3 is CASSQAGHLMHGTGELFF. CDR3 nucleotide sequence: TGTGCCAGCAGCCAGGCCGGACACCTCATGCACGGCACCGGGGAGCTGTTTTTT. Based on the CDR3 plus reference TRBV14 and TRBJ2-2, the full variable domain is EAGVTQFPSHSVIEKGQTVTLRCDPISGHDNLYWYRRVMGKEIKFLLHFVKESKQDESGMPNNRFLAERTGGTYSTLKVQPAELEDSGVYFCASSQAGHLMHGTGELFFGEGSRLTVL.

This chain links TRBV7-6 with TRBJ1-4, with D tentatively TRBD1 (6 bases). CDR3 size: 14 residues. Germline V gives CDR1 SGHVS, CDR2 FNYEAQ. The V end lost 1 base, the J end lost 8 bases, and 11 bases lay between the germline ends. CDR3 amino acids: CASSLGPGVEKLFF. The CDR3 nucleotides read TGTGCCAGCAGCTTAGGCCCAGGGGTGGAAAAACTGTTTTTT.

Many counts were recorded for this clonotype. This rearrangement joins TRBV12-3 or TRBV12-4 to TRBJ2-4, with D tentatively TRBD1 (6 bases). The V end lost 5 bases, the J end lost 3 bases, and 20 bases lay between the germline ends. This CDR3 has 17 residues. The CDR3 DNA reads TGTGCCAGCAGTATCGGACAGCCCAATGTAGTCAAAAACATTCAGTACTTC. Residues: CASSIGQPNVVKNIQYF.

This clonotype appeared a few times. This chain connects TRBV7-3 to TRBJ2-1; 7 nucleotides line up with TRBD1. Per germline, CDR1 SGHTA and CDR2 FQGTGA. J gave up 8 bases and V 5 bases, and 3 bases lay outside the gene matches. The CDR3 extends over 12 amino acids. CDR3 residues: CASSATGDEQFF. Written as DNA, the CDR3 is TGTGCCAGCAGCGCTACAGGGGATGAGCAGTTCTTC.

The genes are TRBV7-9 and TRBJ2-1; 12 bases fit TRBD2. The CDR3 spans 15 residues. V trimming: 5 bases; J trimming: 6 bases; junction bases outside the gene matches: 5. Per germline, CDR1 SEHNR and CDR2 FQNEAQ (reference sequence). The CDR3 spells CASSQETSGGNEQFF. The DNA of the CDR3 is TGTGCCAGCAGCCAAGAGACTAGCGGGGGCAATGAGCAGTTCTTC.

The chain is built from TRBV28 and TRBJ2-7, with TRBD1 identical over 10 bases. The V gene end was trimmed by 2 bases and the J gene end by 3 bases; junction bases not matched to a gene: 1. The CDR3 has 14 residues. CDR1 and CDR2 (germline): MDHEN, SYDVKM. The CDR3 DNA sequence: TGTGCCAGCAGTTTAAGGACAGGGGGCTACGAGCAGTACGTC. Translating gives CASSLRTGGYEQYV.

This clonotype has a count of ten or more. The rearrangement links TRBV7-8 to TRBJ2-1; D tentatively reads TRBD1 or TRBD2 (6 bases each). Germline CDR1 is SGHVS and CDR2 is FQNEAQ. The length of the CDR3 is 13 residues. Trimming removed 3 bases at V and 5 bases at J, with 8 bases between. Written as DNA, the CDR3 is TGTGCCAGCAGCTTCGGGGGCCACAATGAGCAGTTCTTC. This translates into CASSFGGHNEQFF.

J is TRBJ1-6 and V is TRBV15; D call uncertain. Germline values: CDR1 LNHNV, CDR2 YYDKDF (reference sequence). V lost 3 bases to trimming and J lost 0 bases, with 9 bases between them. The CDR3 runs 16 residues. This CDR3 is CATSRDGSSYNSPLHF. The DNA for the CDR3 is TGTGCCACCAGCAGGGACGGAAGCTCCTATAATTCACCCCTCCACTTT.

The V and J genes are TRBV29-1 and TRBJ2-3, with 7 positions matching TRBD1. This CDR3 region has 16 residues. Germline V gives CDR1 SQVTM, CDR2 ANQGSEA. The J segment lost 0 bases and the V segment lost 2 bases, leaving 8 bases of the junction unmatched. In nucleotides, the CDR3 is TGCAGCGTTGAACATCCCGGGACAGTTAGCACAGATACGCAGTATTTT. It is translated as CSVEHPGTVSTDTQYF.

At least ten counts were recorded for this clonotype. V gene TRBV2 combines with J gene TRBJ2-1; D is possibly TRBD2 (5 bases). The CDR3 covers 11 residues. V gave up 7 bases and J gave up 5 bases, with 6 bases separating them. The germline CDR1 and CDR2 sequences are SNHLY and FYNNEI. The CDR3 DNA reads TGTGCCAGCACGACTAACAATGAGCAGTTCTTC. Translation: CASTTNNEQFF.

The gene calls are TRBV5-1 and TRBJ2-1; tentative D call: TRBD1 (5 bases). This CDR3 spans 12 amino acids. CDR1 SGHRS and CDR2 YFSETQ come from the germline V gene. V was trimmed by 4 bases and J by 6 bases, leaving 8 bases between them. CDR3 region: CASSDRVNEQFF. As DNA, the CDR3 is TGCGCCAGCAGCGACAGAGTCAATGAGCAGTTCTTC.

The DNA for the CDR3 is TGCGCCAGCAGCCAAAGTCAGGGGATGATAGCCAAAAACATTCAGTACTTC. Amino acid sequence: CASSQSQGMIAKNIQYF. The J gene is TRBJ2-4, the V gene TRBV4-1, with a tentative D call TRBD1 (6 bases). Trimming took off 2 bases at V and 0 bases at J, with 14 bases between the two ends. The germline gives CDR1 MGHRA, CDR2 YSYEKL. This CDR3 is built from 17 residues.

The chain is built from TRBV7-6 and TRBJ2-7; D perhaps matches TRBD2 (7 bases). Trimming took off 2 bases at V and 6 bases at J, with 14 bases between the two ends. Germline V gene lookup returns CDR1 SGHVS and CDR2 FNYEAQ. This CDR3 is 14 amino acids long. The CDR3 is CASSLRGGRAEQYF. The CDR3 DNA reads as TGTGCCAGCAGCTTAAGGGGGGGGCGCGCCGAGCAGTACTTC.

This clonotype was seen at least ten times. The gene calls are TRBV7-2 and TRBJ2-5; 12 bases are shared with TRBD2. The germline gives CDR1 SGHTA, CDR2 FQGNSA. V shed 5 bases and J 2 bases; nucleotides not matched to a gene: 3. CDR3 length: 15 amino acids. In DNA form, the CDR3 reads TGTGCCAGCAGCAGGACTAGCGGGGATCAAGAGACCCAGTACTTC. Protein product: CASSRTSGDQETQYF.

This clonotype was detected ten times or more. This rearrangement joins TRBV7-8 to TRBJ2-7; D gene uncertain. This CDR3 is 13 amino acids long. Per germline, CDR1 SGHVS and CDR2 FQNEAQ. V lost 0 bases, J lost 3 bases, and 6 bases lay in between. This chain's CDR3 is CASSLAAYYEQYV. The CDR3 DNA follows: TGTGCCAGCAGCTTAGCGGCTTACTACGAGCAGTACGTC.

The chain recombines TRBV14 with TRBJ2-7; possibly TRBD2 for D (7 bases). The CDR3 totals 17 residues. Trimming stripped 5 bases from V and 2 bases from J, with 22 bases between. Germline values: CDR1 SGHDN, CDR2 FVKESK. The CDR3: CASSSRLSRGPPYEQYF. The CDR3 DNA sequence: TGTGCCAGCAGCTCTCGCTTGTCGCGGGGGCCACCCTACGAGCAGTACTTC.

This clonotype came up a few times. The chain carries TRBV29-1 and TRBJ2-1; D perhaps matches TRBD1 (5 bases). The germline gives CDR1 SQVTM, CDR2 ANQGSEA. The CDR3 covers 16 residues. Trimming left V 0 bases short and J 4 bases short, with 16 bases between. The CDR3 DNA is TGCAGCGTTGAAGAGGATCAAGGGGTTCGTTACAATGAGCAGTTCTTC. Protein: CSVEEDQGVRYNEQFF.

This clonotype showed up just a few times. V and J are TRBV12-3 or TRBV12-4 and TRBJ2-7; no definite D call. The V end was cut by 0 bases, the J end by 6 bases, with 6 bases between. The CDR3 contains 12 residues. The CDR3 DNA sequence: TGTGCCAGCAGTTTAGCTAGTAGCGAGCAGTACTTC. It specifies CASSLASSEQYF.

This clonotype was recorded a few times. The rearrangement links TRBV27 to TRBJ1-2; no firm D call. CDR1 is MNHEY, CDR2 SMNVEV, per germline (reference sequence). CDR3 size: 12 residues. V dropped 5 bases and J dropped 4 bases, with 8 bases sitting between them. CDR3 in DNA: TGTGCCAGCAGTGAGGATGGCTATGGCTACACCTTC. This codes for CASSEDGYGYTF.